This T cell receptor (beta chain) was captured by sequencing in a study of cytomegalovirus exposure and HLA in healthy donors (dated by TCRdb to between 2016 and 2019). Study-wide context: According to an earlier analysis of several hundred of the donors, 150 million to 200 million T cells yielded 120 million or so unique TCR beta sequences and 250 to 350 Gb of sequence data. Donor age, sex, ethnicity and CMV serostatus were collected together with the repertoire data. Besides the first cohort of around 700 subjects, a separate validation cohort made up of 120 or so different subjects was used. The study combined high-throughput TCR immunosequencing, statistical association of individual TCRs with disease status, and machine learning to predict cytomegalovirus infection status. Rather than using new phenotypic data, the later analysis identified candidate immune exposures from TCR beta sequences and from how often those sequences occurred across donors. An early release covering approximately 600 HLA-typed donors comprised about 300 gigabases of sequencing data and around 85 million unique TCR sequences. An earlier analysis of roughly 580 of the donors used high-throughput TCR beta sequencing to judge whether each TCR beta V gene segment behaved as functional or pseudogenic. Typing coverage varied by locus: 629-630 donors for A, B, C, DRB1 and DQB1; some 520 for DQA1; around 570 for DPA1; roughly 450 for DPB1. HLA typing included class I and class II loci at four-digit resolution. Because of strong linkage in the cohort, roughly 5 DR-DQ haplotypes were treated as single units for association and clustering. Every discovery cohort repertoire had been produced on one sequencing platform. The study aimed to test whether signatures of past pathogen exposure could be identified by cataloging public T cell receptors. In a later genetic analysis, genome-wide SNP genotypes for about 65% of the roughly 670 donors were used, and that subset was treated as a discovery cohort. On average, roughly 200,000 unique TCR beta nucleotide sequences were sequenced per donor among about 400 genotyped donors of the cohort, with about 19% of those sequences being non-productive. Of the 300 to 400 genotyped donors, over 70% fell in the genetic ancestry cluster associated with self-reported Caucasian donors. The T cell repertoires of under 700 subjects were profiled by immunosequencing and related to cytomegalovirus serostatus. A later analysis re-analyzed previously published TCR beta repertoires from 660 or so donors and added high-resolution HLA genotyping to study TCR occurrence patterns.

The cohort consisted of approximately 670 healthy bone marrow donors. Cohort members were all nominally healthy when sampled, although unrecorded immune exposures were likely present. The donor tested CMV seronegative and was one of the 352 seronegative cohort members. Each donor provided a peripheral blood sample, and peripheral blood mononuclear cells were used for TCR beta sequencing. Genomic DNA extraction from the blood cell samples was performed with the Qiagen DNeasy Blood Extraction Kit. Points on this clone: Its antigen is still unknown. No quality values exist for individual bases; no much larger clone is one base distant.

The paper's findings and limits, for the study overall: HLA typing was unavailable for some donors at each locus, so association tests used only the typed subset. In both the original and validation cohorts, the classifier was reported to diagnose cytomegalovirus status with high specificity and sensitivity. The earlier analysis of 587 of the donors excluded approximately 17 rarely observed V segments, including chromosome 9 orphons, because counts were too low. In a later analysis, several top co-occurrence clusters were reported to appear linked to parvovirus B19, influenza, CMV and Epstein-Barr virus. The 87-base-pair reads could not distinguish some IMGT-functional V segments, including TRBV6-2 and TRBV6-3, so those segments were excluded. Roughly uniform sequencing depth across donors was assumed in presence/absence analyses, although this assumption may not hold. An association between a missense DCLRE1C variant and V-gene and J-gene trimming of TCR beta chains was found in a later genetic analysis and replicated in an independent cohort. Compared with the roughly 670-donor mean, donors in an Asian-associated ancestry cluster had fewer N-insertions in productive TCRs, according to a later genetic analysis. Three of the identified cytomegalovirus-associated TCR beta chains were confirmed in vitro to be specific for cytomegalovirus antigens. A further reported finding was that TCR beta sequences accurately predicted the HLA-A and HLA-B alleles for most subjects in the first cohort. Assigning TCR associations to individual alleles was difficult when HLA alleles, especially DR and DQ, strongly co-occurred. In a later analysis, the rate of TCR association differed among HLA loci, with DRB1 alleles having the most associated TCRs and HLA-C alleles having the fewest. Only TCR beta chains were sequenced in this cohort, and the absence of alpha or paired-chain data limited detectable features. A total of 164 TCR beta chains were listed by the study as associated with cytomegalovirus. Most TCR sequences were observed very rarely across donors, whereas some public TCRs were present in many individuals. A later analysis found that HLA-associated TCR beta chains were more clonally expanded and had lower generation probabilities than equally common non-associated chains. A later analysis found that most CMV-associated TCR beta chains appeared HLA-restricted, with HLA associations seemingly driven largely by CMV exposure. Broadly in line with IMGT annotations, most TCR beta V segments showed up in productive rearrangements about 87% or about 30% of the time in an earlier analysis of some 590 of the donors. Linkage disequilibrium might explain the correlated functional status among segregating V segments, but an unknown experimental factor could not be excluded. Immune exposure information for the cohort was limited to CMV serostatus. Specific HLA alleles were associated with more than 15,000 TCR beta sequences at a false discovery rate of 0.05 in a later analysis. A cluster of highly shared sequence variants was judged likely to be a technical artifact of the sequencing pipeline. According to the authors, the approach could potentially be generalized to other disease states and immunological phenotypes.

The method was the immunoSEQ multiplex PCR assay. For the multiplex PCR, a mixture combining 60 forward primers for TCR Vbeta segments and 13 reverse primers for TCR Jbeta segments was used. The CDR3 region of rearranged TCR beta genes was amplified from genomic DNA with a multiplex PCR assay. Amplified TCR beta libraries were sequenced as 87-base-pair reads on the Illumina HiSeq System. As for the authors' bioinformatics: A later analysis counted 65 million to 90 million unique TCR beta chains across the 640 or so repertoires, and some 12 million of these chains were shared by at least two donors. To remove PCR and sequencing errors, raw reads were error-corrected and collapsed into unique sequences using a nearest-neighbor algorithm that merged closely related sequences. CDR3 sequences were aligned to IMGT reference sequences to assign V, D and J gene segments. Each retained sequence needed at least a six-nucleotide match to both a V gene segment and a J gene segment. Rearrangements were classified as productive when the CDR3 lacked stop codons and remained in frame with V and J, and all other rearrangements were classified as non-productive. Following IMGT convention, CDR3 was defined as the stretch from the second conserved V-encoded cysteine up to the conserved J-encoded phenylalanine. Sequences without an unambiguous match to a single V gene segment were excluded from the earlier analysis of about 600 of the donors. In an earlier analysis of roughly 500 of the donors, V segments were called functional above 56.7% productive rearrangements and were called segregating when the between-donor standard deviation exceeded 5%. To diagnose cytomegalovirus status from the catalog of TCR beta chain sequences, a statistical classification framework was built. A later analysis assigned V and J genes by comparing TCR nucleotide sequences with IMGT/GENE-DB human TR gene sequences. Using the TCRdist pipeline, a later analysis assigned CDR3 sequences along with most-parsimonious VDJ recombination scenarios. In a later analysis, every TCR beta chain was defined by the combination of its CDR3 amino acid sequence and its V-gene family, and reads without a unique V-gene family were dropped. A later analysis removed 600 or so highly shared, low-generation-probability nucleotide sequences to deal with suspected cross-contamination and a sequencing artifact. A later analysis calculated a clonal expansion index for each public chain from normalized within-repertoire ranks of inferred template counts. In a later analysis, generation probabilities were computed using a VDJ recombination model fitted to out-of-frame rearrangements, and the results were checked against IGoR. Hypergeometric tests were used in a later analysis to score TCR-TCR, TCR-HLA and TCR-CMV co-occurrence, with a repertoire-size bias correction applied to the TCR pairs. In a later analysis, false discovery rates were estimated by permuting HLA or CMV assignments 20 times. In a later analysis, co-occurring TCRs were grouped using DBSCAN, and TCRdist sequence similarity was added for clustering within HLA-allele-positive subsets. Co-occurrence clustering excluded repertoires with fewer than 30,000 or more than 120,000 public chains, plus five with anomalous nucleotide sharing. TCRdb obtained this table from immuneACCESS and retained in-frame rearrangements with V and J assigned. These tables miss some clones; where compared with another copy, unresolved V genes account for less than half of the shortfall, and the remainder is unexplained. For V, J and clone size, that table is used; D and trimming come from the DNA. The sample contains about 130,000 clones, around 76% of them found a single time. Jointly, the top ten make up around 1.8% of the sample.

The CDR3 starts with the cysteine, ends with the phenylalanine, and has 14 residues. This entry keeps only the CDR3 DNA: 42 bases, framed from base 1. The germline V gene yields MNHEY for CDR1 and SVGAGI for CDR2. V is cut by 0 bases and J by 1 base, and the space between the germline ends is 5 bases. The chain joins TRBV6-5 to TRBJ2-3, with no reliable assignment of the D segment. The clonotype was recovered from a woman in her fifties or sixties in good health and CMV-seronegative. Sequenced: PBMCs. The CDR3 is CASSYSGRTDTQYF. The bases read TGTGCCAGCAGTTACTCTGGCCGCACAGATACGCAGTATTTT.